A single sample is the source of the 27 T cell receptor beta chains below, sequenced in a study of blood T cell repertoires in COVID-19 (dated by TCRdb to about 2020). Libraries were built with the immunoSEQ multiplex PCR assay. This immuneACCESS table, as held by TCRdb, lists in-frame sequences with V and J called but not all clones. Of the missing ones, under half trace to an unresolved V gene in checked studies; the others have no known cause. Recorded for this sample are approximately 100,000 clones; roughly 80% of them occurred a single time. 20% to 30% of the sample is taken by the ten largest. The sequenced sample consisted of peripheral blood. These receptors originate from a man in his 60s with acute or convalescent COVID-19.

This clone was counted only a few times. This CDR3 reads CASSLSERRLAGDYEQFF. CDR3 nucleotide sequence: TGTGCCAGCAGCCTATCCGAGCGTCGACTAGCGGGAGACTATGAGCAGTTCTTC. The rearrangement uses TRBV3-1 (or the pseudogene TRBV3-2) and TRBJ2-1; 12 bases agree with TRBD2. The V segment lost 4 bases and the J segment 8 bases; nucleotides outside the gene matches: 15. In germline, CDR1 is LGHDT, CDR2 YNNKEL (reference sequence). This CDR3 spans 18 amino acids.

The V and J genes are TRBV10-1 and TRBJ1-2, with a tentative D call TRBD1 (5 bases). The CDR3 spans 14 residues. Trimming shortened V by 2 bases and J by 6 bases, and 13 bases separated the two germline ends. Germline V gives CDR1 WNHNN, CDR2 SYGVQD (reference sequence). In nucleotides, the CDR3 is TGCGCCAGCAGTGAGGCGCAGGGAGGAGATGGCTACACCTTC. Translating it yields CASSEAQGGDGYTF.

The chain joins TRBV10-1 to TRBJ1-6; D is ambiguous. Looked up from germline, CDR1 is WNHNN and CDR2 is SYGVQD (reference sequence). This CDR3 has 15 amino acids. Trimming shortened V by 3 bases and J by 7 bases, and 13 bases separated the two germline ends. CDR3 coding DNA: TGCGCCAGCAGTGAACACGCAGTCAGGAATTCACCCCTCCACTTT. It encodes CASSEHAVRNSPLHF.

J is TRBJ2-3 and V is TRBV14, with D possibly being TRBD2 (6 bases). The CDR3 extends over 16 amino acids. Germline V gives CDR1 SGHDN, CDR2 FVKESK. With 1 base removed from V and 2 bases from J, the gap between germline ends came to 13 bases. In DNA form, the CDR3 reads TGTGCCAGCAGCCAAGTTGCCAGCGGGTTCACAGATACGCAGTATTTT. This translates into CASSQVASGFTDTQYF.

This chain uses TRBV29-1 with TRBJ2-2; D perhaps matches TRBD1 (6 bases). This CDR3 contains 14 residues. Trimming pared 7 bases from V and 6 bases from J, leaving 18 bases between. The germline V gene has CDR1 SQVTM and CDR2 ANQGSEA. CDR3 in amino acids: CSGLIQGVPGELFF. CDR3 bases: TGCAGCGGCCTAATACAGGGAGTCCCCGGGGAGCTGTTTTTT.

This clone has a single count. This chain uses TRBV18 with TRBJ2-7; a possible D gene is TRBD1 (5 bases). The V gene lost 4 bases and the J gene lost 5 bases, with 12 bases spanning the gap. The CDR3 length is 13 residues. Per germline, CDR1 KGHSH and CDR2 LQKENI. CDR3 in amino acids: CASSRQGSHEQYF. CDR3 coding DNA: TGTGCCAGCTCACGGCAGGGCAGCCACGAGCAGTACTTC.

The genes are TRBV6-2 or TRBV6-3 and TRBJ2-1; 12 bases line up with TRBD2. Germline V lookup: CDR1 MNHEY, CDR2 SVGEGT. This CDR3 is built from 17 residues. J gave up 8 bases and V 6 bases, and 14 bases lay outside the gene matches. CDR3 coding DNA: TGTGCCAGCAGCCACGGACTAGCGGGACGTGTTAGCTATGAGCAGTTCTTC. Protein: CASSHGLAGRVSYEQFF.

This clone has more than one count but fewer than ten. V is TRBV2 and J is TRBJ1-2; TRBD1 aligns across 8 bases. Germline-derived CDR1 and CDR2 are SNHLY and FYNNEI. This CDR3 is 15 amino acids long. The J segment lost 6 bases and the V segment lost 4 bases, leaving 10 bases of the junction unmatched. This CDR3 is CASSVLTRTGNGYTF. In DNA, the CDR3 is TGTGCCAGCAGTGTTTTGACAAGGACAGGGAATGGCTACACCTTC.

The chain links TRBV15 to TRBJ2-1, with TRBD2 matching over 13 bases. Germline V lookup: CDR1 LNHNV, CDR2 YYDKDF (reference sequence). The CDR3 has 17 amino acids. With 0 bases clipped from V and 4 bases from J, the junction kept 3 bases outside the gene matches. The DNA for the CDR3 is TGTGCCACCAGCAGAGATCCGACTAGCGGGAGGTACAATGAGCAGTTCTTC. It codes for CATSRDPTSGRYNEQFF.

This clone appeared a few times. The V gene is TRBV5-4, the J gene TRBJ1-1; 8 nucleotides match TRBD1. Losses at the gene ends were 4 bases for V and 2 bases for J; bases not matched to a gene: 13. The CDR3 runs to 17 residues. Germline V lookup: CDR1 SGHNT, CDR2 YYREEE (reference sequence). The CDR3 DNA reads as TGTGCCAGCAGCAAGGACAGGGTCCTCAAGACTAACACTGAAGCTTTCTTT. This gives the protein CASSKDRVLKTNTEAFF. The full variable domain, with the rest looked up from reference TRBV5-4 and TRBJ1-1, is ETGVTQSPTHLIKTRGQQVTLRCSSQSGHNTVSWYQQALGQGPQFIFQYYREEENGRGNFPPRFSGLQFPNYSSELNVNALELDDSALYLCASSKDRVLKTNTEAFFGQGTRLTVV.

This chain joins TRBV11-2 and TRBJ2-3, with 8 bases matching TRBD2. V lost 2 bases to trimming and J lost 7 bases; unmatched junction nucleotides: 5. CDR1 and CDR2 (germline): SGHAT, FQNNGV. CDR3 length: 14 residues. The CDR3 bases are TGTGCCAGCAGCTTACCGGGACTAGTGAATACGCAGTATTTT. This encodes CASSLPGLVNTQYF.

V usage is TRBV7-8 and J usage is TRBJ1-6, with D possibly being TRBD1 (5 bases). The V end lost 5 bases, the J end lost 6 bases, and 14 bases lay between the germline ends. Germline CDR1 reads SGHVS; CDR2 reads FQNEAQ. The length of the CDR3 is 15 residues. The CDR3 coding sequence is TGTGCCAGCAGCCCCCAGGCGGGGGGTAATTCACCCCTCCACTTT. It specifies CASSPQAGGNSPLHF.

V and J are TRBV6-1 and TRBJ1-5; 11 nucleotides match TRBD1. The CDR3 extends over 17 amino acids. The germline V gene encodes CDR1 MNHNS and CDR2 SASEGT. J lost 3 bases, V lost 3 bases, and 7 bases had no gene match. The chain's CDR3 is CASSDFRDRGANQPQHF. Written as DNA, the CDR3 is TGTGCCAGCAGTGATTTTAGGGACAGGGGGGCCAATCAGCCCCAGCATTTT.

The rearrangement links TRBV30 to TRBJ1-5, with 9 bases matching TRBD1. V dropped 0 bases and J dropped 2; count of bases not matched to a gene: 2. This CDR3 region has 15 residues. The germline CDR1 and CDR2 sequences are GTSNPN and SVGIG (reference sequence). The CDR3 spells CAWSVTGGRNQPQHF. The CDR3 DNA reads as TGTGCCTGGAGTGTAACAGGGGGCCGCAATCAGCCCCAGCATTTT.

The CDR3 loop reads CASSYRAGVTDTQYF. CDR3 DNA: TGTGCCAGCAGTTACAGAGCGGGAGTAACAGATACGCAGTATTTT. The chain carries TRBV6-6 and TRBJ2-3; TRBD2 matches 8 bases. J lost 3 bases, V lost 2 bases, and 4 bases had no gene match. CDR3 length: 15 amino acids. CDR1 is MNHNY and CDR2 is SVGAGI in the germline V gene (reference sequence).

The sample holds many counts of this clone. At the DNA level, this CDR3 is encoded by other sequences in the same sample as well. The rearrangement joins TRBV7-6 to TRBJ2-7; D is unresolved. V was trimmed by 1 base and J by 3 bases, leaving 7 bases between them. Germline CDR1 SGHVS, CDR2 FNYEAQ. This CDR3 spans 13 amino acids. CDR3 DNA: TGTGCCAGCAGCTTAGGTCCAAACTACGAGCAGTACGTC. Amino acids: CASSLGPNYEQYV.

V usage is TRBV7-9 and J usage is TRBJ1-5; 10 nucleotides match TRBD1. Germline CDR1 and CDR2: SEHNR and FQNEAQ (reference sequence). V trimming: 3 bases; J trimming: 7 bases; junction bases outside the gene matches: 9. The CDR3 has 16 amino acids. CDR3 in amino acids: CASSLGTGALQQPQHF. As DNA, the CDR3 is TGTGCCAGCAGCTTGGGGACAGGGGCCCTTCAACAGCCCCAGCATTTT.

This clone was counted once. This chain links TRBV24-1 with TRBJ2-1; 8 bases match TRBD2. Germline V gives CDR1 KGHDR, CDR2 SFDVKD. CDR3 length: 16 residues. V lost 1 base to trimming and J lost 4 bases; unmatched junction nucleotides: 5. The CDR3 loop reads CATSDLSGGGYNEQFF. CDR3 nucleotides: TGTGCCACCAGTGATTTATCGGGAGGGGGGTACAATGAGCAGTTCTTC.

V is TRBV19 and J is TRBJ2-5, with 8 positions matching TRBD1. The CDR3 covers 13 residues. The V gene's germline CDR1 is LNHDA and CDR2 SQIVND (reference sequence). The J segment lost 2 bases and the V segment lost 7 bases, leaving 3 bases of the junction unmatched. The CDR3 region has the DNA TGTGCCAGTACCCGGACAGGGCAAGAGACCCAGTACTTC. Translated: CASTRTGQETQYF.

This clone has a count of ten or more. The V and J genes are TRBV5-1 and TRBJ2-5, with a weak D call TRBD1 (6 bases). Deletions cut 2 bases from V and 4 bases from J, with 12 bases between. The CDR3 loop spans 14 amino acids. Germline values: CDR1 SGHRS, CDR2 YFSETQ. The CDR3 reads CASSFYRDIETQYF. The CDR3 bases are TGCGCCAGCAGCTTTTACCGGGACATAGAGACCCAGTACTTC.

The chain links TRBV29-1 to TRBJ2-3; D perhaps matches TRBD2 (8 bases). CDR3 length: 16 residues. The germline V gene encodes CDR1 SQVTM and CDR2 ANQGSEA. With 6 bases removed from V and 6 bases from J, the gap between germline ends came to 25 bases. The CDR3 loop is CSVEALAGQKTDTQYF. The DNA for the CDR3 is TGCAGCGTCGAGGCGTTAGCGGGACAGAAAACGGATACGCAGTATTTT.

The V and J genes are TRBV19 and TRBJ2-1; a possible D gene is TRBD2 (6 bases). The CDR3 contains 14 residues. CDR1 and CDR2 from the germline V gene are LNHDA and SQIVND (reference sequence). With 4 bases removed from V and 2 bases from J, the gap between germline ends came to 9 bases. The CDR3 spells CASSNQRAYNEQFF. The CDR3 DNA is TGTGCCAGTAGTAACCAGCGGGCCTACAATGAGCAGTTCTTC.

V usage is TRBV5-1 and J usage is TRBJ1-1; 10 bases align to TRBD1. Unmatched junction bases numbered 2, after V lost 8 bases and J lost 1 base. CDR1 is SGHRS, CDR2 YFSETQ, per germline. The CDR3 is 13 amino acids. DNA of the CDR3: TGCGCCAGTGGACAGGGGGGGAACACTGAAGCTTTCTTT. It encodes CASGQGGNTEAFF. Full variable domain (outside the CDR3, taken from reference TRBV5-1 and TRBJ1-1): KAGVTQTPRYLIKTRGQQVTLSCSPISGHRSVSWYQQTPGQGLQFLFEYFSETQRNKGNFPGRFSGRQFSNSRSEMNVSTLELGDSALYLCASGQGGNTEAFFGQGTRLTVV.

The CDR3 reads CSASSQDTQYF. As DNA, the CDR3 is TGCAGTGCTAGTAGTCAGGATACGCAGTATTTT. This chain joins TRBV20-1 and TRBJ2-3; D not resolved. V lost 3 bases and J 6 bases, leaving 7 bases between the germline ends. CDR3 length: 11 amino acids. Germline V gene data show CDR1 as DFQATT and CDR2 as SNEGSKA (reference sequence).

The genes are TRBV20-1 and TRBJ1-2; D gene unclear. Trimming stripped 4 bases from V and 2 bases from J, with 5 bases between. Germline V gives CDR1 DFQATT, CDR2 SNEGSKA (reference sequence). This CDR3 comprises 11 residues. This chain's CDR3 is CSAKQNYGYTF. The CDR3 DNA follows: TGCAGTGCTAAACAAAACTATGGCTACACCTTC.

This chain joins TRBV9 and TRBJ2-7; the D is unclear. Germline lookup yields CDR1 SGDLS and CDR2 YYNGEE. The V end lost 0 bases, the J end lost 2 bases, and 6 bases lay between the germline ends. This CDR3 spans 13 amino acids. The CDR3 is CASSVEQTYEQYF. As DNA, the CDR3 is TGTGCCAGCAGCGTAGAACAGACCTACGAGCAGTACTTC.

The chain links TRBV12-3 or TRBV12-4 to TRBJ2-1; 7 bases map to TRBD2. The CDR3 runs to 13 residues. Trimming at V came to 6 bases and at J to 9 bases, leaving 8 bases not matched to a gene. In DNA form, the CDR3 reads TGTGCCAGCAGATCTGGCGGGAGTTTTGAGCAGTTCTTC. Translating it yields CASRSGGSFEQFF.